These 29 T cell receptor beta chains came from one sample sequenced in a study of control samples from healthy donors and cancer patients. TCRdb's copy holds only in-frame clones and misses some; the assay was immunoSEQ multiplex PCR. The table includes over 100,000 clones, about 91% detected once. Sample: blood. These receptors were taken from a man aged 35 to 55 in good health.

This clone was detected once. The rearrangement joins TRBV7-2 to TRBJ1-3, with D perhaps matching TRBD1 (6 bases). The CDR3 sequence is 16 residues long. Germline CDR1 SGHTA, CDR2 FQGNSA. V lost 3 bases and J lost 0, with 12 bases in between. The chain's CDR3 is CASSFQGRSSGNTIYF. In nucleotides, the CDR3 is TGTGCCAGCAGCTTTCAGGGGCGCAGCTCTGGAAACACCATATATTTT.

Points on this clone: Other DNA sequences in the sample encode the same CDR3. The chain combines TRBV20-1 with TRBJ1-3; the D gene is possibly TRBD1 (5 bases). The ends were cut back, 6 bases at V and 4 bases at J, with 7 bases in the middle. Germline V lookup: CDR1 DFQATT, CDR2 SNEGSKA (reference sequence). This CDR3 is built from 11 residues. The CDR3 region is CSARTGNTIYF. The CDR3 coding sequence is TGCAGTGCCAGGACAGGAAACACCATATATTTT.

This clone was detected only once. The chain employs TRBV2 and TRBJ2-7; no clear D gene. V was clipped by 6 bases and J by 0 bases, with 6 bases between them. Germline values: CDR1 SNHLY, CDR2 FYNNEI. This CDR3 region has 12 residues. CDR3 nucleotides: TGTGCCAGCAGCCAGCACTCCTACGAGCAGTACTTC. Its protein is CASSQHSYEQYF.

The chain recombines TRBV30 with TRBJ2-2; D is unresolved. In germline, CDR1 is GTSNPN, CDR2 SVGIG (reference sequence). Trimming removed 2 bases from V and 6 bases from J, with 4 bases in between. This CDR3 is 11 amino acids long. CDR3 sequence (DNA): TGTGCCTGGAGTATCGCCGGGGAGCTGTTTTTT. Encoded protein: CAWSIAGELFF.

The V and J genes are TRBV27 and TRBJ1-2; 11 bases map to TRBD1. CDR1 and CDR2 (germline): MNHEY, SMNVEV (reference sequence). V gave up 3 bases and J gave up 8 bases; unmatched junction bases: 8. The CDR3 has 15 amino acids. The CDR3 reads CASSFLGQGAEGYTF. The CDR3, as DNA: TGTGCCAGCAGTTTCCTCGGACAGGGGGCAGAGGGCTACACCTTC.

The chain recombines TRBV5-1 with TRBJ2-3, with 8 bases matching TRBD1. Germline V gene data show CDR1 as SGHRS and CDR2 as YFSETQ. Losses at the gene ends were 3 bases for V and 2 bases for J; bases not matched to a gene: 5. The CDR3 sequence is 15 residues long. The CDR3 reads CASSYRDRYTDTQYF. Written as DNA, the CDR3 is TGCGCCAGCAGCTACCGGGACAGGTACACAGATACGCAGTATTTT.

The CDR3 loop is CASSSGTESTDTQYF. The CDR3 DNA reads as TGTGCCAGCAGCTCCGGGACAGAGAGCACAGATACGCAGTATTTT. The chain joins TRBV13 to TRBJ2-3, with 7 bases that match TRBD1. CDR1 and CDR2 (germline): PRHDT, FYEKMQ (reference sequence). Trimming cost V 4 bases and J 0 bases; bases outside gene matches: 4. The CDR3 is 15 residues long.

The chain links TRBV7-9 to TRBJ2-3; possible D gene TRBD1, 5 bases. Trimming shortened V by 2 bases and J by 5 bases, and 14 bases separated the two germline ends. CDR3 length equals 15 residues. CDR1 and CDR2 (germline): SEHNR, FQNEAQ (reference sequence). The CDR3 DNA is TGTGCCAGCAGCTTATCAGGGTTGAGTGGAGATACGCAGTATTTT. It specifies CASSLSGLSGDTQYF. Full variable domain (remainder filled in from reference TRBV7-9 and TRBJ2-3): DTGVSQNPRHKITKRGQNVTFRCDPISEHNRLYWYRQTLGQGPEFLTYFQNEAQLEKSRLLSDRFSAERPKGSFSTLEIQRTEQGDSAMYLCASSLSGLSGDTQYFGPGTRLTVL.

The V call is TRBV5-1, the J call TRBJ2-1, with 8 bases identical to TRBD2. V gave up 4 bases and J gave up 6 bases; unmatched junction bases: 6. The CDR3 contains 14 residues. Germline CDR1 and CDR2: SGHRS and YFSETQ. The CDR3 region is CASSPGLDGNEQFF. In DNA form, the CDR3 reads TGCGCCAGCAGCCCGGGACTAGATGGCAATGAGCAGTTCTTC.

The genes are TRBV6-5 and TRBJ1-1, with D maybe TRBD1 (6 bases). The CDR3 is 15 amino acids. Germline V gene lookup returns CDR1 MNHEY and CDR2 SVGAGI. Trimming shortened V by 6 bases and J by 5 bases, and 19 bases separated the two germline ends. In nucleotides, the CDR3 is TGTGCCAGCAGGGTCTCTTACAGGGTTGGGACTGAAGCTTTCTTT. Amino acids: CASRVSYRVGTEAFF.

V and J are TRBV12-5 and TRBJ2-1, with D tentatively TRBD1 or TRBD2 (5 bases each). Trimming removed 6 bases at V and 4 bases at J, with 16 bases between. This CDR3 spans 15 amino acids. The germline V gene encodes CDR1 LGHNT and CDR2 FRNRAP. The CDR3 spells CASGQRDGKYNEQFF. The DNA of the CDR3 is TGTGCTAGTGGCCAACGGGACGGAAAATACAATGAGCAGTTCTTC.

The chain employs TRBV5-8 and TRBJ1-5; the match to TRBD1 covers 7 bases. This CDR3 is built from 15 residues. Per the germline V gene, CDR1 is SGHTS and CDR2 is YDEGEE. J lost 1 base, V lost 5 bases, and 6 bases had no gene match. This CDR3 is CASRNRGKSNQPQHF. DNA for the CDR3: TGTGCCAGCAGGAACAGGGGTAAGAGCAATCAGCCCCAGCATTTT.

The chain links TRBV28 to TRBJ1-1; tentatively, D is TRBD1 (5 bases). Germline V gene lookup returns CDR1 MDHEN and CDR2 SYDVKM. The CDR3 length is 14 residues. V lost 6 bases, J lost 0 bases, and 11 bases lay in between. CDR3: CASREGPLNTEAFF. The CDR3 region has the DNA TGTGCCAGCAGGGAGGGACCCCTGAACACTGAAGCTTTCTTT.

The rearrangement uses TRBV7-9 and TRBJ1-4, with 10 bases fitting TRBD1. The V segment lost 4 bases and the J segment 10 bases; nucleotides outside the gene matches: 12. Germline CDR1 is SEHNR and CDR2 is FQNEAQ (reference sequence). CDR3 length equals 16 residues. In DNA, the CDR3 is TGTGCCAGCAGCTGGGACAGGGGATCGGTTTTAGCAAAACTGTTTTTT. Encoded protein: CASSWDRGSVLAKLFF.

Concerning this clone itself: At the DNA level, this CDR3 is encoded by other sequences in the same sample as well. CDR3 protein: CSGREPTEAFF. CDR3 nucleotide sequence: TGCAGCGGTAGGGAGCCCACTGAAGCTTTCTTT. V is TRBV29-1 and J is TRBJ1-1; D is ambiguous. Per the germline V gene, CDR1 is SQVTM and CDR2 is ANQGSEA. Trimming stripped 7 bases from V and 4 bases from J, with 10 bases between. CDR3 length: 11 amino acids.

The chain carries TRBV6-5 and TRBJ2-1; maybe TRBD1 (6 bases). The V gene lost 6 bases and the J gene lost 5 bases, with 11 bases spanning the gap. CDR1 is MNHEY and CDR2 is SVGAGI in the germline V gene. The CDR3 is 13 amino acids. Here the CDR3 reads CASSDRYHNEQFF. The CDR3 nucleotides read TGTGCCAGCAGCGACAGGTACCACAATGAGCAGTTCTTC.

The chain combines TRBV10-2 with TRBJ1-1, with 7 nucleotides matching TRBD1. The CDR3 has 14 amino acids. The germline CDR1 and CDR2 sequences are WSHSY and SAAADI. Trimming took 5 bases from V and 2 from J; bases not matched to a gene: 5. Written as DNA, the CDR3 is TGCGCCAGCAGTCGGACAGGCCCCAACACTGAAGCTTTCTTT. Its protein is CASSRTGPNTEAFF.

J is TRBJ1-5 and V is TRBV7-2, with a possible D match to TRBD1 (5 bases). The CDR3 is made up of 15 amino acids. Germline assignment: CDR1 SGHTA and CDR2 FQGNSA. V was trimmed by 0 bases and J by 4 bases, leaving 10 bases between them. The CDR3 coding sequence is TGTGCCAGCAGCTTAGCCCAGGGTCGGAATCAGCCCCAGCATTTT. The encoded protein is CASSLAQGRNQPQHF.

The chain recombines TRBV15 with TRBJ2-7; 14 bases are a match to TRBD2. Germline V CDR1 and CDR2: LNHNV, YYDKDF (reference sequence). The CDR3 extends over 16 amino acids. The trim removed 3 bases at V and 7 bases at J, leaving 8 bases unmatched. CDR3 DNA sequence: TGTGCCACCAGCAGTACGGGACTAGCGGGGGCCCGAGAGCAGTACTTC. This codes for CATSSTGLAGAREQYF. Filled out from reference TRBV15 and TRBJ2-7, the complete variable domain reads DAMVIQNPRYQVTQFGKPVTLSCSQTLNHNVMYWYQQKSSQAPKLLFHYYDKDFNNEADTPDNFQSRRPNTSFCFLDIRSPGLGDTAMYLCATSSTGLAGAREQYFGPGTRLTVT.

The chain joins TRBV4-3 to TRBJ1-4, with 9 bases matching TRBD1. V shed 4 bases, J shed 3 bases, and the junction held 6 bases outside the gene matches. This CDR3 comprises 16 residues. The germline V gene has CDR1 LGHNA and CDR2 YSLEER. The CDR3 protein is CASSRTGTGSNEKLFF. As DNA, the CDR3 is TGCGCCAGCAGCCGGACCGGGACAGGGTCTAATGAAAAACTGTTTTTT.

J is TRBJ1-3 and V is TRBV7-3, with 7 nucleotides matching TRBD1. The CDR3 has 16 amino acids. CDR1 and CDR2 from the germline V gene are SGHTA and FQGTGA. V dropped 3 bases and J dropped 0; count of bases not matched to a gene: 5. CDR3 nucleotides: TGTGCCAGCAGCTTGACAGGGACCCTCTCTGGAAACACCATATATTTT. Amino acids: CASSLTGTLSGNTIYF.

This clone occurred a few times. The chain uses TRBV6-5 and TRBJ1-1; 7 bases match TRBD1. Unmatched junction bases numbered 11, after V lost 8 bases and J lost 5 bases. This CDR3 is built from 14 residues. Germline values: CDR1 MNHEY, CDR2 SVGAGI. For the CDR3, the DNA is TGTGCCAGCCCCAAATCAGGGGGGGGGACTGAAGCTTTCTTT. Protein: CASPKSGGGTEAFF.

This clone has only one observation. The CDR3 DNA is TGTGCCACCAGTGACCACTACGGGACAGGGGTCACCGGGGAGCTGTTTTTT. Translating gives CATSDHYGTGVTGELFF. The chain carries TRBV24-1 and TRBJ2-2, with TRBD1 matching over 10 bases. This CDR3 region has 17 residues. CDR1 is KGHDR, CDR2 SFDVKD, per germline. After removal of 4 bases from V and 4 bases from J, the junction contained 8 bases not matched to a gene.

The chain combines TRBV2 with TRBJ1-6, with unresolved D. The germline V gene encodes CDR1 SNHLY and CDR2 FYNNEI. Deletions cut 2 bases from V and 7 bases from J, with 12 bases between. The CDR3 covers 15 residues. The CDR3 loop is CASSERVAPNSPLHF. The DNA for the CDR3 is TGTGCCAGCAGTGAACGAGTAGCTCCGAATTCACCCCTCCACTTT.

The chain carries TRBV11-3 and TRBJ2-3; the match to TRBD1 covers 8 bases. There are 15 residues in the CDR3. In germline, CDR1 is SGHNT, CDR2 YENEEA. V trimming: 5 bases; J trimming: 4 bases; junction bases outside the gene matches: 8. CDR3 protein: CASSPRQGLADTQYF. In DNA form, the CDR3 reads TGTGCCAGCAGCCCCCGACAGGGGTTAGCAGATACGCAGTATTTT.

The chain joins TRBV19 to TRBJ2-4; D is unresolved. The germline V gene encodes CDR1 LNHDA and CDR2 SQIVND (reference sequence). The CDR3 length is 11 residues. The V end lost 4 bases, the J end lost 15 bases, and 13 bases lay between the germline ends. This CDR3 reads CASSNPQQPYF. The DNA of the CDR3 is TGTGCCAGTAGTAACCCACAACAACCGTACTTC.

The rearrangement links TRBV6-5 to TRBJ1-4; the D gene is possibly TRBD1 (5 bases). V lost 5 bases, J lost 8 bases, and 18 bases lay in between. This CDR3 has 15 amino acids. CDR1 is MNHEY and CDR2 is SVGAGI in the germline V gene. The CDR3 sequence: CASSPTLGPREKLFF. CDR3 nucleotide sequence: TGTGCCAGCAGTCCCACATTGGGGCCGAGGGAAAAACTGTTTTTT.

The chain is built from TRBV16 and TRBJ2-5; D remains unclear. V lost 4 bases and J 4 bases, leaving 4 bases between the germline ends. The germline CDR1 and CDR2 sequences are KGHSY and FQNENV. CDR3 length equals 11 residues. The chain's CDR3 is CASSPGETQYF. CDR3 coding DNA: TGTGCCAGCAGCCCTGGAGAGACCCAGTACTTC.

To note about this clone: The CDR3 ends on some other residue instead of the conserved phenylalanine or tryptophan, so this is likely a read error. No DNA is shown, since the ends of the CDR3 on it are uncertain; the CDR3 is the one TCRdb lists. The genes are TRBV11-3 and TRBJ2-2; the table names TRBD2, a call not compared with the DNA. The CDR3 length is 9 residues, termini included. Germline CDR1 reads SGHNT; CDR2 reads YENEEA. This CDR3 is CASSLGLAQ.